This TCR beta chain came from a study of T-cell memory formation after mild COVID-19. Study context: TCR clusters were mostly confined to one donor each.

Researchers used 5'RACE with constant-segment primers to make TCR alpha and TCR beta cDNA libraries that carry sample barcodes and UMIs. TCRdb independently ran MiXCR on the 5' RACE reads; one entry per CDR3 protein. The sample has fewer than 50,000 distinct CDR3 sequences; 12% are singletons. In this sample, this clonotype turned up a few times. Trimming cost V 3 bases and J 5 bases; bases outside gene matches: 8. Germline V gene sequence: CDR1 SGDLS, CDR2 YYNGEE. This CDR3 contains 15 residues. Sequenced sample: PBMCs or a T cell subset sorted from them (not recorded which). This clonotype was obtained from a man aged 18 to 29 who had mild COVID-19 (a few samples of this study predate the infection). Cell type and time point are not known. This chain links TRBV9 with TRBJ1-2; 9 bases line up with TRBD1. This CDR3 reads CASSAGTGNLYGYTF. The CDR3, as DNA: TGTGCCAGCAGCGCCGGGACAGGGAATCTTTATGGCTACACCTTC.